Presented here are 15 T cell receptor beta chains from one specimen sequenced in a study of radiation and T cells in renal cell carcinoma. Time point defined: blood 4 weeks post-SBRT, at nephrectomy. This sample's treatment: 15 Gy SBRT to primary tumor, nephrectomy 4 weeks later. Sequenced by immunoSEQ multiplex PCR; TCRdb stores in-frame clones only, minus some. The table lists fewer than 85,000 clones, 80% to 90% of them singletons, with approximately 6% in the top ten. The sequences come from blood, collected from a patient whose treatment included radiotherapy and nephrectomy. These receptors were taken from a woman in her 70s with renal cell carcinoma.

The chain carries TRBV7-2 and TRBJ1-5; 7 positions match TRBD1. This CDR3 is 14 amino acids long. Trimming at V came to 5 bases and at J to 3 bases, leaving 4 bases not matched to a gene. Germline loops: CDR1 SGHTA, CDR2 FQGNSA. CDR3: CASSHGTVNQPQHF. The CDR3 DNA is TGTGCCAGCAGCCACGGGACAGTCAATCAGCCCCAGCATTTT. Full variable domain (rest looked up from reference TRBV7-2 and TRBJ1-5): GAGVSQSPSNKVTEKGKDVELRCDPISGHTALYWYRQSLGQGLEFLIYFQGNSAPDKSGLPSDRFSAERTGGSVSTLTIQRTQQEDSAVYLCASSHGTVNQPQHFGDGTRLSIL.

The J gene is TRBJ2-5, the V gene TRBV6-1, with 10 bases aligning to TRBD2. The junction had 10 bases not matched to a gene; V was cut back by 4 bases and J by 5 bases. Germline CDR1 reads MNHNS; CDR2 reads SASEGT. The CDR3 has 16 residues. The CDR3 DNA follows: TGTGCCAGCAGTGCGTCCGGGACTAGCGTTGGCGAGACCCAGTACTTC. This gives the protein CASSASGTSVGETQYF.

CDR3 sequence: CASSYSGRDNYGYTF. CDR3 bases: TGTGCCAGCAGTTACAGCGGCAGAGATAACTATGGCTACACCTTC. The J gene is TRBJ1-2, the V gene TRBV6-5, with unresolved D. V gave up 2 bases and J gave up 1 base, with 11 bases separating them. This CDR3 has 15 amino acids. Germline CDR1 MNHEY, CDR2 SVGAGI.

The genes are TRBV21-1 and TRBJ2-7; the table's D gene call, TRBD1, was not cross checked with the DNA. TRBV21-1 is noted as a pseudogene. The CDR3 contains 14 residues. The CDR3 loop is CASSKLTGFYEQYF. The CDR3 DNA reads as TGTGCCAGCAGCAAACTGACAGGTTTCTACGAGCAGTACTTC.

This rearrangement joins TRBV5-5 to TRBJ1-6, with D possibly TRBD1 on 6 matching bases. With 5 bases removed from V and 6 bases from J, the gap between germline ends came to 15 bases. In germline, CDR1 is SGHKS, CDR2 YYEKEE (reference sequence). This CDR3 spans 15 amino acids. The CDR3 sequence is CASRPSGAPNSPLHF. Written as DNA, the CDR3 is TGTGCCAGCAGGCCATCAGGGGCCCCTAATTCACCCCTCCACTTT.

There are a few counts of this clone. The genes are TRBV4-2 and TRBJ1-4; no firm D call. V was cut by 1 base and J by 5 bases, with 5 bases left in between. Germline V gene lookup returns CDR1 LGHNA and CDR2 YNFKEQ. The CDR3 contains 13 residues. The CDR3 reads CASSQVLNEKLFF. The CDR3 DNA reads as TGTGCCAGCAGCCAAGTTCTGAATGAAAAACTGTTTTTT.

The chain has TRBV6-6 and TRBJ1-5; TRBD1 is a possible D gene (6 bases). This CDR3 is 16 amino acids long. Germline assignment: CDR1 MNHNY and CDR2 SVGAGI (reference sequence). With 8 bases removed from V and 7 bases from J, the gap between germline ends came to 24 bases. The CDR3 loop reads CASGVVTGRGIQPQHF. CDR3 DNA sequence: TGTGCCAGCGGTGTAGTGACAGGCAGGGGAATACAGCCCCAGCATTTT.

V gene TRBV7-2 combines with J gene TRBJ2-7; 9 positions agree with TRBD1. The germline CDR1 and CDR2 sequences are SGHTA and FQGNSA. This CDR3 region has 14 residues. The trim removed 1 base at V and 6 bases at J, leaving 4 bases unmatched. CDR3 amino acids: CASSLGDRATEQYF. The CDR3 DNA follows: TGTGCCAGCAGCTTAGGGGACAGGGCTACCGAGCAGTACTTC.

This clone is a singleton in its sample. The chain uses TRBV19 and TRBJ1-5; D ambiguous. Germline V gene lookup returns CDR1 LNHDA and CDR2 SQIVND (reference sequence). The CDR3 length is 16 residues. With 5 bases removed from V and 6 bases from J, the gap between germline ends came to 20 bases. The CDR3 coding sequence is TGTGCCAGTAGTCTATTGGGTTCGGGGTCGGGTCAGCCCCAGCATTTT. Translated: CASSLLGSGSGQPQHF.

This clone was counted once. Germline and junction disagree at one end, which may indicate a read error. The J gene is TRBJ2-5, the V gene TRBV2; 13 positions match TRBD2. CDR1 is SNHLY, CDR2 FYNNEI, per germline. This CDR3 is built from 15 residues. CDR3 nucleotide sequence: TGTGCCAGCAGTGAAGTCCGACTAGCGGGGGGCGACCGGGACTTC. Amino acid sequence: CASSEVRLAGGDRDF.

This clone showed up just once. The chain is built from TRBV28 and TRBJ1-3; D unclear. CDR1 is MDHEN and CDR2 is SYDVKM in the germline V gene. V lost 7 bases to trimming and J lost 3 bases, with 7 bases between them. This CDR3 comprises 12 residues. The CDR3 protein is CASTYGGNTIYF. CDR3 in DNA: TGTGCCAGCACCTACGGTGGAAACACCATATATTTT.

The chain employs TRBV15 and TRBJ1-4; D is ambiguous. The CDR3 runs 16 residues. Trimming left V 4 bases short and J 7 bases short, with 19 bases between. The V gene's germline CDR1 is LNHNV and CDR2 YYDKDF (reference sequence). This chain's CDR3 is CATSKFTGGLGEKLFF. CDR3 nucleotide sequence: TGTGCCACCAGCAAGTTTACGGGAGGGCTGGGTGAAAAACTGTTTTTT.

The rearrangement joins TRBV10-3 to TRBJ2-6, with TRBD2 as a possible D gene (6 bases). The CDR3 is 18 amino acids. Looked up from germline, CDR1 is ENHRY and CDR2 is SYGVKD. The germline V and J ends were trimmed by 5 bases and 0 bases, with 17 bases remaining between them. CDR3 residues: CAISLTGTSLSGANVLTF. The CDR3 DNA sequence: TGTGCCATCAGTTTGACCGGGACTTCCCTCTCTGGGGCCAACGTCCTGACTTTC.

V gene TRBV30 combines with J gene TRBJ1-6; D ambiguous. Trimming shortened V by 2 bases and J by 1 base, and 12 bases separated the two germline ends. The length of the CDR3 is 16 residues. CDR1 GTSNPN and CDR2 SVGIG come from the germline V gene (reference sequence). The CDR3: CAWSRNGRSYNSPLHF. DNA for the CDR3: TGTGCCTGGAGTAGGAACGGAAGGTCCTATAATTCACCCCTCCACTTT.

The V and J genes are TRBV7-9 and TRBJ1-6; 7 nucleotides match TRBD1. Germline V lookup: CDR1 SEHNR, CDR2 FQNEAQ (reference sequence). CDR3 size: 14 residues. Trimming took 1 base from V and 11 from J; bases not matched to a gene: 5. CDR3 in DNA: TGTGCCAGCAGCTTAGTAGGGGGCAGGACACCCCTCCACTTT. It yields the protein CASSLVGGRTPLHF. Using reference TRBV7-9 and TRBJ1-6 for the parts outside the CDR3, the full variable domain is DTGVSQNPRHKITKRGQNVTFRCDPISEHNRLYWYRQTLGQGPEFLTYFQNEAQLEKSRLLSDRFSAERPKGSFSTLEIQRTEQGDSAMYLCASSLVGGRTPLHFGNGTRLTVT.